The clone carrying this T cell receptor (beta chain) has only a few counts. Its specificity is unknown. The TCRbeta library was prepared with unique molecular identifiers. TCRdb reanalysed the PCR reads using MiXCR and keeps one entry per CDR3 protein. The sample contains under 150,000 distinct CDR3 sequences, about 9.5% of which appear only once. The sample is drawn from a study of T-cell reconstitution after alpha-beta-depleted transplantation in children. Trimming stripped 3 bases from V and 0 bases from J, with 16 bases between. CDR3 length: 17 amino acids. The germline CDR1 and CDR2 sequences are SGHRS and YFSETQ. Broader study findings: Surviving recipient T cells and thymic progenitors accounted for the high day-60 TCRbeta diversity observed in some patients. Reportedly, alpha-beta T cells present about two months post-transplant originated from several hundred expanded clones of graft origin. From newly produced T cells came most of the T-cell counts and diversity one year after transplant.

The V call is TRBV5-1, the J call TRBJ2-1; D ambiguous. This TCR derives from a girl younger than two who had a stem cell transplant for combined immunodeficiency, so the T cells may come from the graft donor. Sequencing was performed on PBMCs, mostly from graft donor cells, taken 180 days after TCRalphabeta/CD19-depleted stem cell transplant. The DNA for the CDR3 is TGCGCCAGCAGCTCATACTTGGATTTTAGCTCCTACAATGAGCAGTTCTTC. It specifies CASSSYLDFSSYNEQFF.